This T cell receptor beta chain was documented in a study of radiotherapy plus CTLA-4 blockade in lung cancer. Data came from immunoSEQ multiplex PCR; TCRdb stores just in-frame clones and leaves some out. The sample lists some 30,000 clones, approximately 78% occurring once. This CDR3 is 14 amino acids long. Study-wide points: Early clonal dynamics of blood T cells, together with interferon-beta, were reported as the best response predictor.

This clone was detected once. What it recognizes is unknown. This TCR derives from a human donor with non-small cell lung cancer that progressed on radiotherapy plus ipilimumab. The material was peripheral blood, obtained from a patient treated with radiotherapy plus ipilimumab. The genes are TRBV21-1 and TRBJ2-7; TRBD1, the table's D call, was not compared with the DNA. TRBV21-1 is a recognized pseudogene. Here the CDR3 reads CASSSQTSSYEQYF. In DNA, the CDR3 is TGTGCCAGCAGCAGTCAGACAAGCTCCTACGAGCAGTACTTC.